This TCR beta chain was profiled in a study of cytomegalovirus exposure and HLA in healthy donors. This PCR relied on a set of 60 Vbeta primers and 13 Jbeta primers. Assay used: immunoSEQ multiplex PCR; TCRdb lists only in-frame clones, some missing. Among roughly 150,000 clones, more than 75% were seen once, and the ten largest hold over 13%. Germline CDR1 LNHDA, CDR2 SQIVND (reference sequence). With 4 bases removed from V and 4 bases from J, the gap between germline ends came to 14 bases. CDR3 size: 14 residues. This clone was observed a few times. Sequenced input: PBMCs. J is TRBJ2-7 and V is TRBV19; D possibly corresponds to TRBD2 (5 bases). This sequence originates from a woman aged 40 to 49 in good health and CMV-seronegative. CDR3: CASSTGERAYEQYF. The CDR3 nucleotides are TGTGCCAGTAGTACCGGGGAGAGGGCATACGAGCAGTACTTC. The full variable domain, its missing parts supplied by reference TRBV19 and TRBJ2-7, is DGGITQSPKYLFRKEGQNVTLSCEQNLNHDAMYWYRQDPGQGLRLIYYSQIVNDFQKGDIAEGYSVSREKKESFPLTVTSAQKNPTAFYLCASSTGERAYEQYFGPGTRLTVT.